This T cell receptor (beta chain) was observed in a study of blood T cell repertoires in COVID-19. About the study: Samples representing acute and convalescent COVID-19 were sourced from the United States, Italy and Spain. From T cells, B-cell-depleted T cells, or PBMCs came the material, which was cDNA or gDNA.

Followed over time, Seattle patients had been enrolled while infection was active. In the study's own analysis: Reference gene primer amplification in the assay estimated nucleated cell counts. TCRdb's table, derived via immunoSEQ multiplex PCR, lists solely in-frame clones and lacks some. V and J calls and clone size are as listed in that table; D and trimming were resolved from the DNA. The sample comprises hundreds of thousands of clones, 88% of which are singletons, and about 9.4% rests with the top ten. CDR3 length equals 15 residues. V gave up 6 bases and J gave up 1 base; unmatched junction bases: 4. Germline V gene lookup returns CDR1 LGHDT and CDR2 YNNKEL (reference sequence).

Input material: peripheral blood. This clonotype was obtained from a woman in her 70s with COVID-19, enrolled during active disease. The chain uses TRBV3-1 (or the pseudogene TRBV3-2) and TRBJ2-1; 9 nucleotides line up with TRBD1. The CDR3 bases are TGTGCCAGCAGTGCCGGGACAGGGTCCTACAATGAGCAGTTCTTC. It codes for CASSAGTGSYNEQFF.